Listed below are T cell receptor beta chains from one sample, sequenced in a study of cytomegalovirus exposure and HLA in healthy donors. This table comes from immunoSEQ multiplex PCR, and its TCRdb copy is limited to in-frame clones, with some not included. The sample totals 65,000 to 80,000 clones; its top ten clones hold approximately 4.2%. Sample: PBMCs. The receptors originated from a man between 25 and 39 years old in good health and CMV-seronegative. Both conserved end residues are part of each CDR3. The D gene is left open where the match is weak.

v_call	d_call	j_call	cdr3_aa	cdr3_nt
TRBV7-9	NA	TRBJ1-2	CASSLVADYGYTF	TGTGCCAGCAGCTTAGTGGCAGACTATGGCTACACCTTC
TRBV2	TRBD2	TRBJ2-1	CASSPGGYEQFF	TGTGCCAGCAGCCCGGGAGGGTATGAGCAGTTCTTC
TRBV5-1	NA	TRBJ2-5	CASSLQAFQETQYF	TGCGCCAGCAGCCTCCAGGCTTTCCAAGAGACCCAGTACTTC
TRBV4-3	NA	TRBJ1-2	CASSHSRGGFPYGYTF	TGCGCCAGCAGCCACTCTAGGGGCGGATTCCCCTATGGCTACACCTTC
TRBV7-6	TRBD2	TRBJ2-7	CASSTTSGAYEQYF	TGTGCCAGCAGCACGACTAGCGGGGCCTACGAGCAGTACTTC
TRBV6-1	NA	TRBJ2-3	CASSPLSIRDTQYF	TGTGCCAGCAGCCCCCTATCCATTCGAGATACGCAGTATTTT
TRBV5-6	TRBD1	TRBJ2-4	CASSPGDRAKNIQYF	TGTGCCAGCAGCCCGGGGGACAGGGCCAAAAACATTCAGTACTTC
TRBV11-2	NA	TRBJ1-2	CASSLVAGLYGYTF	TGTGCCAGCAGCTTAGTCGCAGGGCTCTATGGCTACACCTTC
TRBV7-3	NA	TRBJ2-6	CASSLTDSSGANVLTF	TGTGCCAGCAGCTTAACTGACTCCTCTGGGGCCAACGTCCTGACTTTC
TRBV27	NA	TRBJ2-1	CASRASMYNEQFF	TGTGCCAGCAGGGCTAGTATGTACAATGAGCAGTTCTTC
TRBV5-1	NA	TRBJ1-1	CASSSRTADTEAFF	TGCGCCAGCAGCTCCCGGACAGCAGACACTGAAGCTTTCTTT
TRBV19	NA	TRBJ2-3	CASSLPRWDTQYF	TGTGCCAGTAGTTTGCCTAGATGGGATACGCAGTATTTT
TRBV2	NA	TRBJ1-3	CASSEVGRVAGNTIYF	TGTGCCAGCAGTGAGGTGGGCAGGGTGGCTGGAAACACCATATATTTT
TRBV5-1	TRBD1	TRBJ1-2	CASSLGGDSGYTF	TGCGCCAGCAGCTTGGGCGGGGACAGTGGCTACACCTTC
TRBV15	NA	TRBJ2-7	CATSRGRLGAQYF	TGTGCCACCAGCAGAGGCCGACTAGGGGCGCAGTACTTC
TRBV25-1	TRBD1	TRBJ2-1	CASSVQTGFEQFF	TGTGCCAGCAGTGTACAGACAGGGTTTGAGCAGTTCTTC
TRBV5-1	TRBD1	TRBJ2-7	CASSLDGTGGFYEQYF	TGCGCCAGCAGCTTGGACGGGACAGGGGGATTTTACGAGCAGTACTTC
TRBV10-1	TRBD2	TRBJ2-1	CASSRRAGGRREQFF	TGCGCCAGCAGTAGACGAGCGGGGGGGCGACGCGAGCAGTTCTTC
TRBV9	NA	TRBJ1-3	CASSVPAEGSGNTIYF	TGTGCCAGCAGCGTCCCGGCGGAGGGCTCTGGAAACACCATATATTTT
TRBV9	NA	TRBJ2-7	CASSVSGESSYEQYF	TGTGCCAGCAGCGTATCAGGGGAGAGCTCCTACGAGCAGTACTTC
TRBV19	NA	TRBJ1-5	CASSSWGPGKHYSNQPQHF	TGTGCCAGTAGTTCATGGGGTCCGGGGAAGCACTATAGCAATCAGCCCCAGCATTTT
TRBV28	NA	TRBJ1-2	CASSDSLVYGYTF	TGTGCCAGCTCGGACAGCCTAGTCTATGGCTACACCTTC
TRBV29-1	NA	TRBJ2-7	CSVEDFVTGSEQYF	TGCAGCGTTGAAGATTTCGTCACGGGGAGCGAGCAGTACTTC
TRBV9	TRBD2	TRBJ2-3	CASTAPTSGGGDTQYF	TGTGCCAGCACCGCCCCCACTAGCGGGGGGGGTGATACGCAGTATTTT
TRBV6-1	NA	TRBJ2-3	CAVTDSSTDTQYF	TGTGCCGTTACGGACTCTAGCACAGATACGCAGTATTTT
TRBV7-7	TRBD1	TRBJ1-1	CASSRGGSDTEAFF	TGTGCTAGCAGCAGGGGGGGGTCCGACACTGAAGCTTTCTTT
TRBV6-5	TRBD2	TRBJ2-7	CASTGSGTAYEQYF	TGTGCCAGCACCGGTAGCGGGACGGCCTACGAGCAGTACTTC
TRBV5-1	NA	TRBJ2-7	CASSLETQTSYEQYF	TGCGCCAGCAGCTTGGAGACACAAACCTCCTACGAGCAGTACTTC
TRBV19	TRBD1	TRBJ2-5	CASSMNPGGEETQYF	TGTGCCAGTAGTATGAATCCAGGGGGCGAAGAGACCCAGTACTTC
TRBV15	NA	TRBJ1-3	CATSRDPPPADTIYF	TGTGCCACCAGCAGAGATCCGCCTCCGGCGGACACCATATATTTT
TRBV30	TRBD2	TRBJ2-3	CAWSVELAGITDTQYF	TGTGCCTGGAGTGTGGAACTAGCGGGAATCACAGATACGCAGTATTTT
TRBV2	NA	TRBJ2-1	CASSESPYNEQFF	TGTGCCAGCAGTGAGAGCCCGTACAATGAGCAGTTCTTC
TRBV6-1	TRBD1	TRBJ2-1	CASFRTGLINEQFF	TGTGCCAGCTTTAGGACAGGGTTGATTAATGAGCAGTTCTTC
TRBV7-3	TRBD1	TRBJ2-5	CASSPDRGKTQYF	TGTGCCAGCAGCCCAGACAGGGGTAAGACCCAGTACTTC
TRBV5-1	NA	TRBJ1-1	CASSGGSPNTEAFF	TGCGCCAGCAGCGGCGGGTCCCCGAACACTGAAGCTTTCTTT
TRBV7-9	NA	TRBJ1-1	CASSLVTGREDEAFF	TGTGCCAGCAGCTTAGTAACAGGGAGGGAGGATGAAGCTTTCTTT
TRBV5-1	TRBD1	TRBJ2-2	CASDRDGLQGELFF	TGCGCCAGCGACAGGGACGGGTTACAGGGGGAGCTGTTTTTT
TRBV6-6	NA	TRBJ2-7	CASSPWDTAYEQYF	TGTGCCAGCAGTCCTTGGGACACGGCCTACGAGCAGTACTTC
TRBV6-1	NA	TRBJ1-3	CASSDRTGYRGNTIYF	TGTGCCAGCAGTGATCGAACGGGATACCGGGGAAACACCATATATTTT
TRBV5-8	NA	TRBJ1-5	CASSLHLMEYSNQPQHF	TGTGCCAGCAGCTTGCATTTGATGGAGTATAGCAATCAGCCCCAGCATTTT
TRBV29-1	NA	TRBJ2-7	CSVLRSWEQYF	TGCAGCGTTCTGCGTAGCTGGGAGCAGTACTTC
TRBV29-1	NA	TRBJ1-2	CSVEREPAASYTF	TGCAGCGTTGAAAGGGAGCCCGCGGCGAGCTACACCTTC
TRBV29-1	NA	TRBJ1-2	CSVSTVGLGYTF	TGCAGCGTCTCGACCGTGGGGCTTGGCTACACCTTC
TRBV18	NA	TRBJ2-7	CASSPRGVDEQYF	TGTGCCAGCTCACCACGCGGAGTGGACGAGCAGTACTTC
TRBV7-8	TRBD2	TRBJ2-5	CASSPGTSGSQETQYF	TGTGCCAGCAGCCCCGGGACTAGCGGGAGCCAAGAGACCCAGTACTTC
TRBV30	TRBD2	TRBJ2-1	CAWTSGRYNEQFF	TGTGCCTGGACTAGCGGGAGGTACAATGAGCAGTTCTTC
TRBV7-6	NA	TRBJ2-1	CASSLFMSEQFF	TGTGCCAGCAGCCTCTTTATGTCTGAGCAGTTCTTC
TRBV9	TRBD1	TRBJ2-2	CASSVARGLNTGELFF	TGTGCCAGCAGCGTAGCAAGGGGGCTTAACACCGGGGAGCTGTTTTTT
TRBV5-4	TRBD2	TRBJ2-7	CASRSGLAEEQYF	TGTGCCAGCAGATCGGGACTAGCGGAGGAGCAGTACTTC
TRBV30	NA	TRBJ2-3	CAWRKQIYTDTQYF	TGTGCCTGGAGGAAACAGATCTACACAGATACGCAGTATTTT